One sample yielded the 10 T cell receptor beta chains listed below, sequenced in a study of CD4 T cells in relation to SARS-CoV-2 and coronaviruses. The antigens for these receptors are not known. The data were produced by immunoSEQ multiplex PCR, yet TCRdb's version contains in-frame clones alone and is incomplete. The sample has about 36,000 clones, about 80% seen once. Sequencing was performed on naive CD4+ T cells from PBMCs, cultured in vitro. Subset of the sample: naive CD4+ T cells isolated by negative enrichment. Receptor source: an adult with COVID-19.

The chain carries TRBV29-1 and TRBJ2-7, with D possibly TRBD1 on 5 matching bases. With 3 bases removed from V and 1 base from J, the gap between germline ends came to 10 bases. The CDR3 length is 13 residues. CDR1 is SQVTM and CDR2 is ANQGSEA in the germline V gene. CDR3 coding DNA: TGCAGCGTTGATTCGGACATGTCCTACGAGCAGTACTTC. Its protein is CSVDSDMSYEQYF.

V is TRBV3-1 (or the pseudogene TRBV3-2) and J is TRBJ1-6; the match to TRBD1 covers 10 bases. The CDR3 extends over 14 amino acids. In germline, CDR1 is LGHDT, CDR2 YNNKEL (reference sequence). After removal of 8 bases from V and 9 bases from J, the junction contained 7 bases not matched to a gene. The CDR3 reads CASSTTGGGSPLHF. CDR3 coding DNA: TGTGCCAGCTCTACGACAGGGGGCGGTTCACCCCTCCACTTT.

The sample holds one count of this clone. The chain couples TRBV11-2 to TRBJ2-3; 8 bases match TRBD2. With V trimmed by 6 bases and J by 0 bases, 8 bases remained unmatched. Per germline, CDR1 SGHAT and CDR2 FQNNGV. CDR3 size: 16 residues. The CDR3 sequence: CASRPIAGPSTDTQYF. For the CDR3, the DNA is TGTGCCAGCAGACCCATAGCGGGGCCTAGCACAGATACGCAGTATTTT.

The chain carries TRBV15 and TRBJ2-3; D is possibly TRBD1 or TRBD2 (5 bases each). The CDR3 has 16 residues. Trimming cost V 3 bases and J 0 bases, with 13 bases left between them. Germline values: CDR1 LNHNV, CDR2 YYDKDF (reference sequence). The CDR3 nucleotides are TGTGCCACCAGCAGGGGGGAACGGGGAAGCACAGATACGCAGTATTTT. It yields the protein CATSRGERGSTDTQYF.

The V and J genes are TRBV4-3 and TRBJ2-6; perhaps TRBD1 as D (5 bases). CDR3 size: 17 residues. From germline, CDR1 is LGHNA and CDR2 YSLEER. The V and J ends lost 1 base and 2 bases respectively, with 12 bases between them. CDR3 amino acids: CASSQAVSGTGANVLTF. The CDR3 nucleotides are TGCGCCAGCAGCCAAGCGGTCTCAGGGACTGGGGCCAACGTCCTGACTTTC.

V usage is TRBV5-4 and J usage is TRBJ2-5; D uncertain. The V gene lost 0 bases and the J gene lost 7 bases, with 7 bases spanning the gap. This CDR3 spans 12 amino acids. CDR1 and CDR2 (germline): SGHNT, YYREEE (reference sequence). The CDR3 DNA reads TGTGCCAGCAGCTTGGCCCAGAGGACCCAGTACTTC. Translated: CASSLAQRTQYF.

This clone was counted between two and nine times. The chain's CDR3 is CASSSQWANTEAFF. The CDR3 region has the DNA TGTGCCAGCAGTTCCCAGTGGGCCAACACTGAAGCTTTCTTT. The chain has TRBV27 and TRBJ1-1, with unresolved D. CDR3 length equals 14 residues. Germline V gives CDR1 MNHEY, CDR2 SMNVEV (reference sequence). V lost 4 bases and J 2 bases, leaving 11 bases between the germline ends.

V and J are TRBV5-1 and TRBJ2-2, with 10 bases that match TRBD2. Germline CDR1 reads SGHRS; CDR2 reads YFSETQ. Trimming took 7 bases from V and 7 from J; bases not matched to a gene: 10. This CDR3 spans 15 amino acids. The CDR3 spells CASSTLAGAVGELFF. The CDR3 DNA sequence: TGCGCCAGCTCGACGCTAGCGGGAGCCGTCGGGGAGCTGTTTTTT.

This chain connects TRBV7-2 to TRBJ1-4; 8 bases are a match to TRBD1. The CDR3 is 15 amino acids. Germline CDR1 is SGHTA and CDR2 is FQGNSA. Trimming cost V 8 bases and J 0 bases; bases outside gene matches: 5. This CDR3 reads CASSRGPATNEKLFF. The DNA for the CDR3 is TGTGCCAGCTCCAGGGGGCCGGCAACTAATGAAAAACTGTTTTTT.

CDR3 sequence: CASSLVGVGEQYF. The CDR3 DNA is TGTGCCAGCAGCTTAGTAGGGGTGGGCGAGCAGTACTTC. The chain has TRBV7-9 and TRBJ2-7, with a possible D match to TRBD1 (5 bases). Germline V lookup: CDR1 SEHNR, CDR2 FQNEAQ (reference sequence). V gave up 1 base and J gave up 6 bases, with 10 bases separating them. The length of the CDR3 is 13 residues.